This T cell receptor (beta chain) was observed in a study of beta chain features in type 1 diabetes (dated by TCRdb to between 2018 and 2020). Context from the whole study: No differences in mean age, gender distribution, total cell number or subset yield were found between patients and healthy donors. In the study, TCRB repertoires of sorted circulating CD4+ T cell subsets from recently diagnosed type 1 diabetes patients were compared with those of matched healthy donors. A total of approximately 100,000,000 sorted cells were examined across all samples, and the number of cells per subset was strongly correlated with RNA yield. Regulatory and stem cell-like memory subsets were obtained from only 8 patients and about 8 healthy donors, while naive and central memory subsets were obtained from all 30 or so donors. Broader findings and caveats from the paper: PCR may preferentially amplify shorter templates, but because patient and control samples were amplified and corrected together, any resulting skew would affect both groups equally. Because small numbers of individuals were included in the HLA sub-analyses, any influence of HLA type on TCRB rearrangement was left unresolved. In all four CD4+ subsets, TCRB CDR3 length was moderately but significantly shorter in type 1 diabetes patients. Naive, central memory and regulatory TCRB repertoires appeared more similar among patients than among healthy donors. Because cDNA was sequenced instead of genomic DNA, activated cells with high expression could be over-represented, although the groups did not differ in activation or CD3 levels. Patients with type 1 diabetes made fewer insertions and deleted more nucleotides at VDJ recombination sites, implying thymic rearrangement abnormalities.

The entire isolated RNA was reverse transcribed using the High Capacity cDNA Reverse Transcription Kit, and thus expressed TCRB transcripts were sequenced. Deep immunoSEQ sequencing was performed on naive, central memory and regulatory T cell samples, with an average of roughly 4 million total reads per sample. After sorted cells were lysed in RLT buffer, RNA was extracted with DNase-treated RNeasy Micro or Mini kits, with the choice depending on cell number. To prevent cross-contamination, every cell subset was processed on its own, while patient and healthy donor samples were processed together. TCRB sequences were amplified from cDNA with the immunoSEQ multiplex PCR, producing 87-bp fragments spanning the CDR3 region. The amplicons were sequenced using the Illumina HiSeq platform. Concerning the study's data processing: Synthetic template baselines were used to correct PCR bias computationally, reads within Hamming distance 2 were collapsed together, and singletons that could not be merged were discarded. Reads were aligned to IMGT to assign V, D and J genes, CDR3 length, and insertions or deletions at six rearrangement sites. Within each subset, clonotype counts were normalized to the number of sorted cells before true diversity and Gini coefficients were calculated with the tcR R package. The overlap coefficient, calculated on TCRB nucleotide sequences, was used to measure repertoire sharing. Out-of-frame TCRB sequences from naive cells were analyzed to stand in for the pre-selection repertoire. The source is immuneACCESS, and TCRdb retained only in-frame sequences with V and J called. Part of the clones is not carried over; for the studies checked, unresolved V genes explain less than half of this, and the remainder is unexplained. Clone size and the V and J calls come from that table; the DNA yielded D and trimming. The sample includes roughly 260,000 clones, with approximately 11% observed a single time. The ten largest clones take up approximately 0.017% of the sample.

Between the V and J ends, shortened by 3 bases and 2 bases respectively, the junction contains 6 bases. Its CDR3 holds 13 amino acids, cysteine through phenylalanine. Of all the DNA, just the CDR3 is kept, 39 bases in frame from base 1. From the germline V gene, CDR1 is SNHLY and CDR2 is FYNNEI. A single peripheral blood draw of about 116 mL on average was collected from each donor into heparinised tubes. Naive, central memory, regulatory and stem cell-like memory CD4+ T cells were sorted on a BD FACSAria II using a panel including CD45RO, CCR7, CD25, CD127, CD95 and CD27. Purity was above 95% for every sorted population. PBMCs were separated immediately by Lymphoprep density gradient centrifugation and were stained directly, without being cultured. To minimize batch effects, samples were stained and sorted in pairs, one healthy donor with one patient per experiment. This clone was found a few times. The antigen it recognizes is unknown. The input lacks base qualities; no much larger clone sits a single base away.

The source material was naive CD4+ T cells from blood. The cell subset or site label, read with the paper, signifies: true naive CD4+ T cells. This sequence uses TRBV2 and TRBJ2-3; 5 matching bases give a weak D call of TRBD1. This sequence was found in a young man with type 1 diabetes. The CDR3 region reads CASSDRATDTQYF. In nucleotides, the sequence is TGTGCCAGCAGTGACAGGGCCACAGATACGCAGTATTTT.